This T cell receptor beta chain was retrieved from a study of CD8 T cells in Susac syndrome. The CDR3 totals 15 residues. The germline V and J ends were trimmed by 1 base and 3 bases, with 9 bases remaining between them. Germline loops: CDR1 MGHRA, CDR2 YSYEKL. Controls comprised healthy donors matched for age and sex. While CD8+ and CD4+ T cells were isolated negatively, TEMRA cells were enriched by FACS. The RNA, roughly 0.5 to 1 ug, was put through reverse transcription using random hexamers. The authors amplified TCR beta CDR3 across 54 Vbeta and 13 Jbeta using immunoSEQ multiplex PCR. MiXCR, run by TCRdb on the immunoSEQ multiplex PCR reads, gives a single entry per CDR3 protein. The table records tens of thousands of distinct CDR3 sequences, 90% to 95% of them present only once. The sample holds a few counts of this clonotype.

The rearrangement links TRBV4-1 to TRBJ2-2, with D maybe TRBD1 (5 bases). The receptor was isolated from a human donor in good health. The specimen sequenced was CD8+ T cells from PBMCs. CDR3 loop: CASSQGGGHTGELFF. CDR3 DNA sequence: TGCGCCAGCAGCCAAGGGGGCGGCCACACCGGGGAGCTGTTTTTT.